This passage covers 5 T cell receptor beta chains from one sample sequenced in a study of shared clonotypes between healthy human individuals. This table comes from immunoSEQ multiplex PCR, and its TCRdb copy is limited to in-frame clones, with some not included. The table records approximately 1.4 million clones, nearly 99% of them present only once. The sequencing sample was made of naive CD4+ T cells sorted from blood. Subset given: CD45RA+ positively selected. The origin of the receptors is a young man in good health.

This clone was found once. V usage is TRBV7-9 and J usage is TRBJ2-4, with D unclear. Per germline, CDR1 SEHNR and CDR2 FQNEAQ (reference sequence). This CDR3 comprises 12 residues. V was cut by 1 base and J by 4 bases, with 2 bases left in between. CDR3 amino acids: CASSLVKNIQYF. CDR3 in DNA: TGTGCCAGCAGCTTAGTTAAAAACATTCAGTACTTC. The whole variable domain, filled in from reference TRBV7-9 and TRBJ2-4, reads DTGVSQNPRHKITKRGQNVTFRCDPISEHNRLYWYRQTLGQGPEFLTYFQNEAQLEKSRLLSDRFSAERPKGSFSTLEIQRTEQGDSAMYLCASSLVKNIQYFGAGTRLSVL.

The chain employs TRBV5-1 and TRBJ2-1; D tentatively reads TRBD1 or TRBD2 (6 bases each). The CDR3 totals 14 residues. V was pared by 7 bases and J by 8 bases, with 19 bases between. The germline CDR1 and CDR2 sequences are SGHRS and YFSETQ. CDR3 sequence reads: CASRQVGGIDEQFF. The CDR3 DNA reads TGCGCCAGCCGTCAAGTGGGGGGCATCGATGAGCAGTTCTTC.

As for this clone: The sample carries other DNA sequences with the same CDR3. This chain uses TRBV7-9 with TRBJ1-1; D unclear. Trimming left V 4 bases short and J 6 bases short, with 3 bases between. The CDR3 covers 10 residues. Germline values: CDR1 SEHNR, CDR2 FQNEAQ (reference sequence). In DNA, the CDR3 is TGTGCCAGCAGCTCCTCTGAAGCTTTCTTT. Translation: CASSSSEAFF.

The rearrangement links TRBV5-1 to TRBJ2-7, with 9 bases aligning to TRBD1. After removal of 0 bases from V and 4 bases from J, the junction contained 8 bases not matched to a gene. Germline CDR1 reads SGHRS; CDR2 reads YFSETQ. There are 16 residues in the CDR3. The CDR3, as DNA: TGCGCCAGCAGCTTGGGACTAGGGGGACAGGGTTACGAGCAGTACTTC. This translates into CASSLGLGGQGYEQYF.

The rearrangement joins TRBV11-2 to TRBJ2-5; 9 bases line up with TRBD1. With 6 bases clipped from V and 0 bases from J, the junction kept 8 bases outside the gene matches. The CDR3 is made up of 16 amino acids. From germline, CDR1 is SGHAT and CDR2 FQNNGV. CDR3 sequence (DNA): TGTGCCAGCAGACCAACCGGGACAGGGCACCAAGAGACCCAGTACTTC. Amino acids: CASRPTGTGHQETQYF.